Listed here are 27 T cell receptor beta chains from one sample, sequenced in a study of cytomegalovirus exposure and HLA in healthy donors. Primers for the PCR totalled 60 Vbeta and 13 Jbeta. TCRdb keeps only in-frame clones here, not all; method: immunoSEQ multiplex PCR. The sample consists of more than 95,000 clones, around three quarters of them appearing once. Sequencing was carried out using PBMCs. The origin of the receptors is a young woman in good health and CMV-seropositive.

The CDR3 DNA sequence: TGTGCCAGCTCACCCCAGGAGGTTGGGAGCTCCTACAATGAGCAGTTCTTC. This translates into CASSPQEVGSSYNEQFF. V gene TRBV18 combines with J gene TRBJ2-1; TRBD2 might be the D (5 bases). From germline, CDR1 is KGHSH and CDR2 LQKENI. The ends were cut back, 3 bases at V and 0 bases at J, with 15 bases in the middle. This CDR3 has 17 residues.

This sequence joins TRBV15 and TRBJ2-3; D gene uncertain. Germline V gene lookup returns CDR1 LNHNV and CDR2 YYDKDF (reference sequence). V dropped 5 bases and J dropped 6 bases, with 12 bases sitting between them. The CDR3 contains 13 residues. CDR3 residues: CATSPTLVDTQYF. The CDR3 DNA is TGTGCCACCAGCCCCACGCTAGTGGATACGCAGTATTTT.

The genes are TRBV7-9 and TRBJ2-3; TRBD2 aligns across 7 bases. CDR1 and CDR2 from the germline V gene are SEHNR and FQNEAQ (reference sequence). The CDR3 is made up of 15 amino acids. The V segment lost 0 bases and the J segment 4 bases; nucleotides outside the gene matches: 4. The CDR3 region has the DNA TGTGCCAGCAGCTTAGCGGGAGGGCGTGCAGATACGCAGTATTTT. Its protein is CASSLAGGRADTQYF.

The chain links TRBV28 to TRBJ2-5; D is possibly TRBD1 (5 bases). Germline V lookup: CDR1 MDHEN, CDR2 SYDVKM. Trimming stripped 1 base from V and 2 bases from J, with 11 bases between. The CDR3 sequence is 15 residues long. The CDR3 DNA sequence: TGTGCCAGCAGTTTATTGTCTGCAGGGCAAGAGACCCAGTACTTC. As protein: CASSLLSAGQETQYF.

The chain joins TRBV28 to TRBJ2-7, with a weak D call TRBD1 (6 bases). This CDR3 region has 17 residues. Germline loops: CDR1 MDHEN, CDR2 SYDVKM. Trimming pared 2 bases from V and 1 base from J, leaving 18 bases between. Here the CDR3 reads CASSLGYGGTPSYEQYF. The CDR3 region has the DNA TGTGCCAGCAGTTTAGGGTATGGGGGCACCCCATCCTACGAGCAGTACTTC.

The chain employs TRBV20-1 and TRBJ1-1; unclear D gene. The germline V gene encodes CDR1 DFQATT and CDR2 SNEGSKA (reference sequence). The CDR3 is 10 residues long. Deletions cut 6 bases from V and 3 bases from J, with 5 bases between. In DNA, the CDR3 is TGCAGTGCCACGGACACTGAAGCTTTCTTT. Protein sequence: CSATDTEAFF.

The chain has TRBV25-1 and TRBJ1-2; 9 bases agree with TRBD1. Germline V gene data show CDR1 as MGHDK and CDR2 as SYGVNS. V gave up 3 bases and J gave up 4 bases; unmatched junction bases: 6. The CDR3 runs to 15 residues. The chain's CDR3 is CASSDPGQGGYGYTF. CDR3 DNA sequence: TGTGCCAGCAGTGACCCGGGACAGGGCGGCTATGGCTACACCTTC.

V is TRBV28 and J is TRBJ1-3; no definite D call. Germline V gives CDR1 MDHEN, CDR2 SYDVKM. This CDR3 is built from 16 residues. V gave up 5 bases and J gave up 7 bases, with 21 bases separating them. The CDR3 loop is CASSPMDAGVDNTIYF. CDR3 DNA sequence: TGTGCCAGCAGTCCAATGGACGCGGGCGTCGACAACACCATATATTTT.

The chain employs TRBV19 and TRBJ2-2, with 8 nucleotides matching TRBD2. CDR1 and CDR2 (germline): LNHDA, SQIVND (reference sequence). The V gene end was trimmed by 7 bases and the J gene end by 0 bases; junction bases not matched to a gene: 4. The CDR3 runs 15 residues. The CDR3 DNA follows: TGTGCCAGTATGCCGGGAGGGACGAACACCGGGGAGCTGTTTTTT. This encodes CASMPGGTNTGELFF.

The gene calls are TRBV7-6 and TRBJ2-1, with 9 bases identical to TRBD2. J lost 1 base, V lost 4 bases, and 2 bases had no gene match. The germline V gene has CDR1 SGHVS and CDR2 FNYEAQ. This CDR3 spans 15 amino acids. The CDR3 loop is CASSSTSGSYNEQFF. The CDR3 DNA sequence: TGTGCCAGCAGCTCGACTAGCGGATCCTACAATGAGCAGTTCTTC.

V usage is TRBV6-4 and J usage is TRBJ2-1; a possible D gene is TRBD1 (8 bases). CDR1 MRHNA and CDR2 SNTAGT come from the germline V gene. CDR3 size: 22 residues. V gave up 0 bases and J gave up 0 bases, with 27 bases separating them. CDR3 bases: TGTGCCAGCAGTGACTCCAGGGGGCGATGGGTAGCGGGCCCAAGCTCCTACAATGAGCAGTTCTTC. This encodes CASSDSRGRWVAGPSSYNEQFF.

The rearrangement uses TRBV5-6 and TRBJ2-1, with 14 bases fitting TRBD2. V trimming: 6 bases; J trimming: 8 bases; junction bases outside the gene matches: 10. The CDR3 covers 16 residues. Germline V gives CDR1 SGHDT, CDR2 YYEEEE. CDR3 residues: CASTLGLAGVFDEQFF. The CDR3 DNA follows: TGTGCCAGCACCCTGGGACTAGCGGGAGTGTTTGATGAGCAGTTCTTC.

V and J are TRBV4-1 and TRBJ2-7; D not resolved. Trimming left V 1 base short and J 3 bases short, with 13 bases between. CDR1 and CDR2 from the germline V gene are MGHRA and YSYEKL. The length of the CDR3 is 15 residues. CDR3 nucleotides: TGCGCCAGCAGCCAAGGTTCGCAGACTTACTACGAGCAGTACTTC. Its protein product is CASSQGSQTYYEQYF.

The rearrangement links TRBV5-5 to TRBJ2-3; possible D gene TRBD2, 5 bases. Germline V gene data show CDR1 as SGHKS and CDR2 as YYEKEE (reference sequence). V lost 0 bases, J lost 6 bases, and 14 bases lay in between. This CDR3 has 15 amino acids. CDR3 region: CASSLAPAVADTQYF. The CDR3 region has the DNA TGTGCCAGCAGCTTGGCCCCAGCGGTAGCTGATACGCAGTATTTT.

This chain connects TRBV6-5 to TRBJ2-7; the match to TRBD2 covers 9 bases. The CDR3 is made up of 13 amino acids. The V segment lost 6 bases and the J segment 1 base; nucleotides outside the gene matches: 1. Per the germline V gene, CDR1 is MNHEY and CDR2 is SVGAGI. CDR3 in DNA: TGTGCCAGCAGAGCGGGAGGTTCCTACGAGCAGTACTTC. As protein: CASRAGGSYEQYF.

The V and J genes are TRBV30 and TRBJ2-2; maybe TRBD1 (5 bases). Germline V gives CDR1 GTSNPN, CDR2 SVGIG (reference sequence). The CDR3 is 13 amino acids. V dropped 0 bases and J dropped 7 bases, with 9 bases sitting between them. This chain's CDR3 is CAWSVQGVGELFF. As DNA, the CDR3 is TGTGCCTGGAGTGTACAAGGGGTCGGGGAGCTGTTTTTT. Full variable domain (missing parts from reference TRBV30 and TRBJ2-2): SQTIHQWPATLVQPVGSPLSLECTVEGTSNPNLYWYRQAAGRGLQLLFYSVGIGQISSEVPQNLSASRPQDRQFILSSKKLLLSDSGFYLCAWSVQGVGELFFGEGSRLTVL.

This chain connects TRBV10-3 to TRBJ1-1; D possibly corresponds to TRBD1 (5 bases). This CDR3 is built from 14 residues. Germline CDR1 and CDR2: ENHRY and SYGVKD. Trimming took off 1 base at V and 5 bases at J, with 11 bases between the two ends. CDR3 protein: CAISEFRGETEAFF. The DNA of the CDR3 is TGTGCCATCAGTGAGTTCCGGGGGGAGACTGAAGCTTTCTTT.

The rearrangement uses TRBV28 and TRBJ2-5; no firm D call. Germline V gene lookup returns CDR1 MDHEN and CDR2 SYDVKM. The length of the CDR3 is 13 residues. The V end was cut by 7 bases, the J end by 5 bases, with 14 bases between. As DNA, the CDR3 is TGTGCCAGCAAACGGTCCCCCGCGGAGACCCAGTACTTC. Its protein product is CASKRSPAETQYF.

The chain combines TRBV6-1 with TRBJ2-7; D not resolved. The germline V gene has CDR1 MNHNS and CDR2 SASEGT. The CDR3 totals 12 residues. V was shortened by 6 bases and J by 0 bases, with 6 bases between the two germline ends. CDR3 sequence reads: CASRYSSYEQYF. The CDR3 DNA reads as TGTGCCAGCAGGTACAGCTCCTACGAGCAGTACTTC.

V is TRBV27 and J is TRBJ1-1, with D unclear. V shed 1 base and J shed 6 bases, with 12 bases lying between them. Germline CDR1 is MNHEY and CDR2 is SMNVEV (reference sequence). This CDR3 contains 14 residues. The CDR3 nucleotides read TGTGCCAGCAGTTTATACAGTTTTGGTGCTGAAGCTTTCTTT. It specifies CASSLYSFGAEAFF.

The V gene is TRBV10-3, the J gene TRBJ2-1; no clear D. The CDR3 has 14 residues. V lost 4 bases, J lost 5 bases, and 12 bases lay in between. Per the germline V gene, CDR1 is ENHRY and CDR2 is SYGVKD. The CDR3 here is CAISGTTPDNEQFF. CDR3 coding DNA: TGTGCCATCAGTGGTACTACCCCAGACAATGAGCAGTTCTTC.

This sequence joins TRBV5-1 and TRBJ2-1; possibly TRBD2 for D (5 bases). V was cut by 3 bases and J by 5 bases, with 18 bases left in between. Germline V gene data show CDR1 as SGHRS and CDR2 as YFSETQ. The CDR3 runs to 16 residues. CDR3 region: CASSSLTNPYDNEQFF. CDR3 nucleotides: TGCGCCAGCAGCTCGCTGACTAACCCCTACGACAATGAGCAGTTCTTC.

V and J are TRBV5-4 and TRBJ1-2; 9 bases are a match to TRBD1. The trim removed 2 bases at V and 5 bases at J, leaving 4 bases unmatched. The CDR3 has 14 amino acids. Germline V gene data show CDR1 as SGHNT and CDR2 as YYREEE (reference sequence). The CDR3 spells CASSLQGAPYGYTF. The CDR3 region has the DNA TGTGCCAGCAGCTTACAGGGGGCCCCTTATGGCTACACCTTC.

The chain links TRBV19 to TRBJ2-7; 9 nucleotides align to TRBD1. The germline gives CDR1 LNHDA, CDR2 SQIVND (reference sequence). The length of the CDR3 is 14 residues. The junction had 4 bases not matched to a gene; V was cut back by 5 bases and J by 2 bases. The CDR3 DNA follows: TGTGCCAGTAGTCAGACAGGGGGGGCCTACGAGCAGTACTTC. Translated: CASSQTGGAYEQYF.

The chain links TRBV7-9 to TRBJ2-7; tentatively, D is TRBD1 (5 bases). The V end lost 4 bases, the J end lost 0 bases, and 10 bases lay between the germline ends. The CDR3 contains 14 residues. Per germline, CDR1 SEHNR and CDR2 FQNEAQ (reference sequence). CDR3 bases: TGTGCCAGCAGCTCGGACACGGTCTCCTACGAGCAGTACTTC. Translated, it gives CASSSDTVSYEQYF.

The genes are TRBV5-1 and TRBJ2-3; 13 bases match TRBD2. The CDR3 is 19 amino acids. J gave up 0 bases and V 4 bases, and 11 bases lay outside the gene matches. Per the germline V gene, CDR1 is SGHRS and CDR2 is YFSETQ. The CDR3: CASSAGLAGVFLSTDTQYF. CDR3 nucleotide sequence: TGCGCCAGCAGCGCAGGACTAGCGGGAGTGTTCCTTAGCACAGATACGCAGTATTTT. The variable domain in full, with the rest retrieved from reference TRBV5-1 and TRBJ2-3, is KAGVTQTPRYLIKTRGQQVTLSCSPISGHRSVSWYQQTPGQGLQFLFEYFSETQRNKGNFPGRFSGRQFSNSRSEMNVSTLELGDSALYLCASSAGLAGVFLSTDTQYFGPGTRLTVL.

This clone was recorded only once. The chain has TRBV28 and TRBJ2-2, with TRBD2 matching 9 bases. The V gene's germline CDR1 is MDHEN and CDR2 SYDVKM. The CDR3 covers 16 residues. V lost 6 bases to trimming and J lost 4 bases; unmatched junction nucleotides: 9. This CDR3 reads CASSPQAGGPTGELFF. CDR3 DNA sequence: TGTGCCAGCAGCCCGCAGGCGGGAGGGCCCACCGGGGAGCTGTTTTTT.